The 15 T cell receptor beta chains below all came from one sample that was sequenced in a study of T-cell reconstitution after alpha-beta-depleted transplantation in children. Library preparation (for TCRbeta) was performed with unique molecular identifiers. One entry per CDR3 protein, called by TCRdb with MiXCR from the PCR reads. Among about 210,000 distinct CDR3 sequences, approximately 17% were seen once, and the ten largest hold around two fifths. Sequences were derived from PBMCs, mostly from graft donor cells, sampled 360 days after TCRalphabeta/CD19-depleted stem cell transplant. Receptor source: a male patient aged 2-9 years who had a stem cell transplant for acute lymphoblastic leukemia, so the T cells may come from the graft donor.

This chain uses TRBV3-1 with TRBJ2-5; 8 nucleotides align to TRBD1. Germline CDR1 and CDR2: LGHDT and YNNKEL (reference sequence). V lost 2 bases to trimming and J lost 1 base; unmatched junction nucleotides: 6. This CDR3 spans 16 amino acids. Here the CDR3 DNA reads TGTGCCAGCAGCCAACATGCCACAGGGGGCCAAGAGACCCAGTACTTC. It is translated as CASSQHATGGQETQYF.

A word on this clonotype: Relative to the germline gene, one junction end is altered; a read error may explain this. The chain carries TRBV7-2 and TRBJ2-5; possible D gene TRBD1, 6 bases. The CDR3 has 11 amino acids. CDR1 and CDR2 (germline): SGHTA, FQGNSA. The CDR3 spells CASSLAAGEHF. The CDR3 DNA is TGTGCCAGCAGCTTAGCGGCAGGGGAGCACTTC. The full variable domain, completed using reference TRBV7-2 and TRBJ2-5, is GAGVSQSPSNKVTEKGKDVELRCDPISGHTALYWYRQSLGQGLEFLIYFQGNSAPDKSGLPSDRFSAERTGGSVSTLTIQRTQQEDSAVYLCASSLAAGEHFGPGTRLLVL.

This clonotype was seen more than once but under ten times. The chain links TRBV29-1 to TRBJ2-1; 10 positions match TRBD2. This CDR3 region has 17 residues. The germline V gene has CDR1 SQVTM and CDR2 ANQGSEA. V lost 4 bases to trimming and J lost 0 bases; unmatched junction nucleotides: 9. CDR3 sequence: CSVGGLAAPSSYNEQFF. CDR3 nucleotides: TGCAGCGTTGGTGGACTAGCGGCCCCCAGCTCCTACAATGAGCAGTTCTTC.

This clonotype was counted between two and nine times. The CDR3 region is CASPTGPNPNEQFF. CDR3 nucleotide sequence: TGTGCCAGTCCAACCGGGCCCAACCCCAATGAGCAGTTCTTC. V is TRBV2 and J is TRBJ2-1; no clear D gene. Trimming removed 9 bases from V and 6 bases from J, with 18 bases in between. Germline-derived CDR1 and CDR2 are SNHLY and FYNNEI. CDR3 size: 14 residues.

The chain joins TRBV4-3 to TRBJ2-4; either TRBD1 or TRBD2 may supply D (5 bases each). V gave up 4 bases and J gave up 8 bases, with 15 bases separating them. CDR3 length: 14 amino acids. Germline loops: CDR1 LGHNA, CDR2 YSLEER. CDR3 nucleotide sequence: TGCGCCAGCAGCCTACAGGTCGGGAAGGACATTCAGTACTTC. Its protein is CASSLQVGKDIQYF.

A few counts support this clonotype. The rearrangement joins TRBV7-9 to TRBJ2-4; a weak D match, TRBD1 (5 bases). The germline V gene has CDR1 SEHNR and CDR2 FQNEAQ (reference sequence). The CDR3 consists of 11 residues. The V and J ends lost 8 bases and 8 bases respectively, with 10 bases between them. Written as DNA, the CDR3 is TGTGCCAGCCAGGGTTTGGACATTCAGTACTTC. This sequence encodes CASQGLDIQYF.

This clonotype came up many times. This CDR3 is CASSLWGAGANTGELFF. Written as DNA, the CDR3 is TGTGCCAGCAGCCTATGGGGTGCGGGGGCCAACACCGGGGAGCTGTTTTTT. This chain links TRBV4-2 with TRBJ2-2; D might be TRBD2 (7 bases). The CDR3 has 17 amino acids. Trimming shortened V by 4 bases and J by 2 bases, and 17 bases separated the two germline ends. Germline CDR1 is LGHNA and CDR2 is YNFKEQ.

This clonotype was recorded many times. V and J are TRBV2 and TRBJ1-4; the D gene is possibly TRBD1 (5 bases). V shed 4 bases and J shed 3 bases, with 12 bases lying between them. Germline V gene data show CDR1 as SNHLY and CDR2 as FYNNEI. CDR3 length: 15 amino acids. Written as DNA, the CDR3 is TGTGCCAGCAGTGCCTATGGGGGGTCTAATGAAAAACTGTTTTTT. Translation: CASSAYGGSNEKLFF.

The V gene is TRBV9, the J gene TRBJ2-1, with 9 bases aligning to TRBD2. This CDR3 is 19 amino acids long. Trimming at V came to 0 bases and at J to 4 bases, leaving 14 bases not matched to a gene. Germline CDR1 reads SGDLS; CDR2 reads YYNGEE. For the CDR3, the DNA is TGTGCCAGCAGCGTAGTACCCCCGTCTAGCGGGGTTATATACAATGAGCAGTTCTTC. Translation: CASSVVPPSSGVIYNEQFF.

The chain employs TRBV5-5 and TRBJ2-1, with TRBD2 matching over 10 bases. This CDR3 spans 16 amino acids. The V and J ends lost 0 bases and 5 bases, in that order; junction bases with no gene match: 5. Germline V gene data show CDR1 as SGHKS and CDR2 as YYEKEE (reference sequence). In DNA form, the CDR3 reads TGTGCCAGCAGCTTGGATTGGGGGACTAGCGACAATGAGCAGTTCTTC. As protein: CASSLDWGTSDNEQFF.

V usage is TRBV4-3 and J usage is TRBJ1-6, with D unresolved. This CDR3 is built from 16 residues. V shed 0 bases and J shed 9 bases, with 15 bases lying between them. From germline, CDR1 is LGHNA and CDR2 YSLEER. In DNA form, the CDR3 reads TGCGCCAGCAGCCAAGAGAGCGGAGGTATCTTTTCACCCCTCCACTTT. This codes for CASSQESGGIFSPLHF.

This clonotype was observed a few times. The rearrangement links TRBV6-1 to TRBJ1-1; tentatively, D is TRBD1 (5 bases). V was shortened by 6 bases and J by 0 bases, with 14 bases between the two germline ends. Germline V gene sequence: CDR1 MNHNS, CDR2 SASEGT. This CDR3 region has 15 residues. CDR3 loop: CASRPTGFMNTEAFF. CDR3 sequence (DNA): TGTGCCAGCAGACCTACAGGATTCATGAACACTGAAGCTTTCTTT.

In this sample, this clonotype turned up a few times. CDR3 bases: TGTGCCAGCTCCGGACGGAACTATGGCTACACCTTC. It translates to CASSGRNYGYTF. V gene TRBV11-2 combines with J gene TRBJ1-2; no definite D call. This CDR3 is 12 amino acids long. Germline V gene lookup returns CDR1 SGHAT and CDR2 FQNNGV. Trimming took 8 bases from V and 2 from J, leaving 9 bases between them.

V and J are TRBV19 and TRBJ1-2; D ambiguous. This CDR3 region has 13 residues. V was clipped by 6 bases and J by 6 bases, with 14 bases between them. CDR1 LNHDA and CDR2 SQIVND come from the germline V gene (reference sequence). The CDR3 here is CASSRGRVDGYTF. Here the CDR3 DNA reads TGTGCCAGTAGCCGCGGGAGGGTGGATGGCTACACCTTC.

The chain couples TRBV12-3 or TRBV12-4 to TRBJ2-5; D gene ambiguous. This CDR3 region has 13 residues. The germline V and J ends were trimmed by 6 bases and 0 bases, with 8 bases remaining between them. The CDR3 DNA reads as TGTGCCAGCAGACTCCGGGACCAAGAGACCCAGTACTTC. It encodes CASRLRDQETQYF.